This is a list of T cell receptor beta chains from one sample in a study of blood T cell repertoires in COVID-19. Measured with immunoSEQ multiplex PCR; TCRdb has only the in-frame clones, and not every one. The sample lists 250,000 to 300,000 clones, roughly nine tenths seen once, with about 1.2% in the top ten. Sequenced sample: PBMCs or T cells enriched from blood (not recorded which). Receptors originate from a human donor in a cohort exposed to, infected with or recovered from COVID-19 (not recorded which). The donor label of this sample is uncertain. Both conserved end residues are part of each CDR3. D genes are given only for firm matches. Size is stated for part of the rows, as once, few or many counts, or as a class when the clone is expanded.

size | J | D | V | CDR3 | DNA
- | TRBJ1-4 | TRBD1 | TRBV19 | CASSIWDRGGKLFF | TGTGCCAGTAGTATCTGGGACAGGGGAGGGAAACTGTTTTTT
- | TRBJ2-5 | TRBD2 | TRBV25-1 | CASSKGTSGGARETQYF | TGTGCCAGCAGCAAGGGAACTAGCGGGGGGGCCAGGGAGACCCAGTACTTC
- | TRBJ2-7 | TRBD1 | TRBV5-4 | CASSLVLGQGHEQYF | TGTGCCAGCAGCCTGGTCTTGGGACAGGGTCACGAGCAGTACTTC
- | TRBJ1-5 | - | TRBV27 | CASSWGGSNQPQHF | TGTGCCAGCAGTTGGGGGGGGAGCAATCAGCCCCAGCATTTT
- | TRBJ2-2 | - | TRBV6-5 | CASSYSVTPVPGELFF | TGTGCCAGCAGTTACTCGGTTACACCCGTCCCCGGGGAGCTGTTTTTT
- | TRBJ2-7 | - | TRBV3-1/TRBV3-2 | CASSPPGAIYEQYF | TGTGCCAGCAGCCCCCCAGGGGCCATATACGAGCAGTACTTC
- | TRBJ2-5 | - | TRBV10-3 | CAISEIGVEETQYF | TGTGCCATCAGTGAGATAGGAGTCGAAGAGACCCAGTACTTC
- | TRBJ1-2 | TRBD1 | TRBV10-3 | CAISESVNRGHGYTF | TGTGCCATCAGTGAGTCGGTGAACAGGGGACATGGCTACACCTTC
once | TRBJ1-2 | - | TRBV11-2 | CASSFTGNYGYTF | TGTGCCAGCAGCTTCACAGGCAACTATGGCTACACCTTC
- | TRBJ2-3 | TRBD1 | TRBV25-1 | CASAPTGGVSDTQYF | TGTGCCAGCGCACCTACAGGGGGCGTTTCAGATACGCAGTATTTT
- | TRBJ1-3 | - | TRBV4-1 | CASSILGGSRNTIYF | TGCGCCAGCAGCATCCTTGGGGGGTCTAGAAACACCATATATTTT
- | TRBJ2-3 | - | TRBV7-9 | CASSLGGQGSDTQYF | TGTGCCAGCAGCTTAGGGGGGCAGGGGTCAGATACGCAGTATTTT
few | TRBJ2-7 | - | TRBV9 | CASSVGRGAGEQYF | TGTGCCAGCAGCGTCGGCAGAGGAGCGGGCGAGCAGTACTTC
- | TRBJ2-5 | - | TRBV14 | CASSQIGREETQYF | TGTGCCAGCAGCCAAATCGGCCGGGAAGAGACCCAGTACTTC
- | TRBJ1-2 | - | TRBV29-1 | CSVGEGNYGYTF | TGCAGCGTTGGTGAGGGAAACTATGGCTACACCTTC
- | TRBJ2-7 | TRBD2 | TRBV19 | CASSISSGLVAYEQYF | TGTGCCAGTAGTATATCCTCGGGACTAGTGGCCTACGAGCAGTACTTC
- | TRBJ2-2 | - | TRBV6-5 | CASGSWAGPGELFF | TGTGCCAGCGGAAGCTGGGCGGGACCCGGGGAGCTGTTTTTT
- | TRBJ2-5 | TRBD2 | TRBV5-4 | CASSFHLGGGGETQYF | TGTGCCAGCAGCTTCCATCTAGGCGGGGGAGGTGAGACCCAGTACTTC
once | TRBJ2-2 | TRBD1 | TRBV2 | CASSYRGSGELFF | TGTGCCAGCAGTTACAGGGGAAGCGGGGAGCTGTTTTTT
- | TRBJ2-3 | - | TRBV5-1 | CASSLEGSSTDTQYF | TGCGCCAGCAGCTTGGAAGGGAGTAGCACAGATACGCAGTATTTT
- | TRBJ2-1 | TRBD1 | TRBV30 | CAWSVRDRTGGYEQFF | TGTGCCTGGAGTGTTCGGGATCGGACAGGGGGCTACGAGCAGTTCTTC
- | TRBJ1-4 | TRBD1 | TRBV30 | CAWSETGVEKLFF | TGTGCCTGGAGTGAGACAGGGGTTGAAAAACTGTTTTTT
- | TRBJ1-2 | - | TRBV10-3 | CAISESANPYYGYTF | TGTGCCATCAGTGAGTCGGCAAACCCTTACTATGGCTACACCTTC
- | TRBJ1-5 | TRBD1 | TRBV19 | CASRDRGNQPQHF | TGTGCCAGTAGAGACAGGGGAAATCAGCCCCAGCATTTT
- | TRBJ1-1 | TRBD1 | TRBV11-2 | CASSFLDREGFF | TGTGCCAGCAGCTTTTTGGACAGGGAGGGTTTCTTT
- | TRBJ1-1 | TRBD1 | TRBV4-1 | CASSQVGTGTNTEAFF | TGCGCCAGCAGCCAAGTAGGGACAGGGACGAACACTGAAGCTTTCTTT
- | TRBJ1-1 | - | TRBV27 | CASSLSRGTPEAFF | TGTGCCAGCAGTTTATCGAGGGGGACCCCTGAAGCTTTCTTT
once | TRBJ2-7 | - | TRBV5-1 | CASGRDSF | TGCGCCAGCGGACGGGATTCCTTC
- | TRBJ2-1 | TRBD1 | TRBV19 | CASRQGYYNEQFF | TGTGCCAGCCGACAGGGGTACTACAATGAGCAGTTCTTC
- | TRBJ1-2 | - | TRBV30 | CAWQRAALPHYGYTF | TGTGCCTGGCAGCGGGCTGCGCTTCCCCACTATGGCTACACCTTC
- | TRBJ1-6 | - | TRBV28 | CASTSGAPLHF | TGTGCCAGCACCTCGGGGGCACCCCTCCACTTT
- | TRBJ1-1 | - | TRBV30 | CAWKQQGVTEAFF | TGTGCCTGGAAACAACAGGGCGTAACTGAAGCTTTCTTT
few | TRBJ2-1 | TRBD2 | TRBV5-4 | CASSLGVSGGRYNEQFF | TGTGCCAGCAGCTTGGGAGTATCGGGGGGGCGATACAATGAGCAGTTCTTC
- | TRBJ1-1 | - | TRBV5-6 | CASSFIEGTEAFF | TGTGCCAGCAGCTTCATTGAGGGCACTGAAGCTTTCTTT
once | TRBJ2-7 | TRBD1 | TRBV18 | CASSLTQGPYLRQYF | TGTGCCAGCTCACTGACACAGGGGCCCTACCTTCGGCAGTACTTC
- | TRBJ1-1 | - | TRBV27 | CASKPGPGLMNTEAFF | TGTGCCAGCAAGCCAGGCCCTGGTCTAATGAACACTGAAGCTTTCTTT
- | TRBJ2-1 | - | TRBV7-9 | CASSSGMNEQFF | TGTGCCAGCAGCTCAGGGATGAATGAGCAGTTCTTC
- | TRBJ1-3 | TRBD1 | TRBV10-3 | CAISESDKRGHF | TGTGCCATCAGTGAGTCGGATAAAAGGGGGCATTTT
- | TRBJ2-4 | TRBD1 | TRBV6-6 | CASSLRQGASGKNIQYF | TGTGCCAGCAGTCTCCGACAGGGGGCATCGGGCAAAAACATTCAGTACTTC
once | TRBJ1-6 | - | TRBV9 | CASSVEAGHHSPLHF | TGTGCCAGCAGCGTAGAAGCAGGGCATCATTCACCCCTCCACTTT
- | TRBJ1-4 | - | TRBV24-1 | CATSDPTTQDEKLFF | TGTGCCACCAGTGATCCAACCACTCAAGATGAAAAACTGTTTTTT
- | TRBJ1-6 | TRBD1 | TRBV30 | CAGTGLNNSPLHF | TGTGCCGGGACAGGGCTGAATAATTCACCCCTCCACTTT
- | TRBJ1-3 | TRBD1 | TRBV5-4 | CASSGSSGGIAGNTIYF | TGTGCCAGCAGCGGGTCCTCAGGGGGCATAGCTGGAAACACCATATATTTT
- | TRBJ2-7 | TRBD1 | TRBV5-6 | CASSVGQGSEQYF | TGTGCCAGCAGCGTCGGACAGGGAAGTGAGCAGTACTTC
- | TRBJ1-6 | TRBD1 | TRBV5-6 | CASSPYRGDSPLHF | TGTGCCAGCAGCCCATACAGGGGGGATTCACCCCTCCACTTT
- | TRBJ2-7 | - | TRBV11-2 | CASSLSAGVHEQYF | TGTGCCAGCAGCTTATCGGCAGGGGTCCACGAGCAGTACTTC
- | TRBJ2-2 | - | TRBV19 | CASSIDDMNTGELFF | TGTGCCAGTAGTATAGATGACATGAACACCGGGGAGCTGTTTTTT